This entry concerns a single T cell receptor beta chain. TCRdb ran MiXCR on the 5' RACE reads and lists one entry per CDR3 protein. The sample carries about 120,000 distinct CDR3 sequences, over 9% recorded once. The sample belongs to a study of spatial heterogeneity in lung cancer. Overall study context: Samples were donated by 72 untreated early-stage non-small cell lung cancer patients. There were, on average, more than 8.5 raw-read appearances for each unique TCR and UMI combination.

Sample time point: blood at routine non-recurrence follow-up after resection. Sequencing was performed on whole RNA extracted from tumor and nontumor lung tissue, or from frozen PBMC, and the material was left unsorted. Trimming removed 8 bases from V and 15 bases from J; junction bases left unmatched: 9. The CDR3 spans 11 residues. The V gene is TRBV12-3 or TRBV12-4, the J gene TRBJ2-1, with 8 bases aligning to TRBD2. This sequence originates from a male donor with early-stage non-small cell lung cancer. Sequencing used PBMCs, obtained at follow-up. The DNA for the CDR3 is TGTGCCAGCCGGGGGGGGCAGGGCCTGTTCTTC. Translation: CASRGGQGLFF.